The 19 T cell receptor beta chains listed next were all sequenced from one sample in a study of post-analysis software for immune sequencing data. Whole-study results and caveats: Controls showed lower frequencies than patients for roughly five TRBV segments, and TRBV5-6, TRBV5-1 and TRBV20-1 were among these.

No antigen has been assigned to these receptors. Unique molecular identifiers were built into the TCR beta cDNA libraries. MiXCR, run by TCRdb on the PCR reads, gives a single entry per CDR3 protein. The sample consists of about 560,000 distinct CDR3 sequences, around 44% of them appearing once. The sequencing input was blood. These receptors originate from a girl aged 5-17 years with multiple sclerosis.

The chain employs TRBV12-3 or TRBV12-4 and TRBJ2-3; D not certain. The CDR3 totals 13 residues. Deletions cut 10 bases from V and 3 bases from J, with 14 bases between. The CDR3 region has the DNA TGTGCCAACAGCTCTTTGAATACAGATACGCAGTATTTT. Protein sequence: CANSSLNTDTQYF.

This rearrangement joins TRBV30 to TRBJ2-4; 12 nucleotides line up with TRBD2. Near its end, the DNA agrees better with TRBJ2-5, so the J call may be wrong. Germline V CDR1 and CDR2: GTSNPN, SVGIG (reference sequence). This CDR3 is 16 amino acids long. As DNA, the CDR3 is TGTGCCTGGAGTGTGGGGCTAGCGGGAGGGCAAGAGACCCAGTACTTC. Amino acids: CAWSVGLAGGQETQYF.

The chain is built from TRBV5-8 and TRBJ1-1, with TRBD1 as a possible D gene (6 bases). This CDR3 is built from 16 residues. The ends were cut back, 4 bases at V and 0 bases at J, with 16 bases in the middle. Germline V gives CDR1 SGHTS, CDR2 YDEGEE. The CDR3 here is CASSLDRNLMNTEAFF. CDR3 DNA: TGTGCCAGCAGCCTCGACAGGAACCTCATGAACACTGAAGCTTTCTTT. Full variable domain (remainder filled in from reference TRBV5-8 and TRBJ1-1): EAGVTQSPTHLIKTRGQQATLRCSPISGHTSVYWYQQALGLGLQFLLWYDEGEERNRGNFPPRFSGRQFPNYSSELNVNALELEDSALYLCASSLDRNLMNTEAFFGQGTRLTVV.

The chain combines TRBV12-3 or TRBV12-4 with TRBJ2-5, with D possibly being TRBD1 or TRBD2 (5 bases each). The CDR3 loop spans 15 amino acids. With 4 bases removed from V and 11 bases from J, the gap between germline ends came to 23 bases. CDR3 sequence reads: CASSSSGTSYNEQYF. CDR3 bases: TGTGCCAGCAGTTCCTCCGGGACGTCTTACAATGAGCAGTACTTC.

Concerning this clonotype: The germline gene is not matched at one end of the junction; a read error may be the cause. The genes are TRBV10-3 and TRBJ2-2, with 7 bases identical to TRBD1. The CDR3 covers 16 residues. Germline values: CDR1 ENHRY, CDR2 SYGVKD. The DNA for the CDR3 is TGTGCCATCAGTGATAGGACAGGAAGGAACACCGGGGAGCGGTTTTTT. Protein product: CAISDRTGRNTGERFF.

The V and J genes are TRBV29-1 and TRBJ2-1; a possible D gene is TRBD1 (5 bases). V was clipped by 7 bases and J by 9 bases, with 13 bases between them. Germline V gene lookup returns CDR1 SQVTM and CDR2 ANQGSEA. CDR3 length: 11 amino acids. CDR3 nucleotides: TGCAGCGAAGACCAGGGTGGTGAGCAGTTCTTC. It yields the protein CSEDQGGEQFF.

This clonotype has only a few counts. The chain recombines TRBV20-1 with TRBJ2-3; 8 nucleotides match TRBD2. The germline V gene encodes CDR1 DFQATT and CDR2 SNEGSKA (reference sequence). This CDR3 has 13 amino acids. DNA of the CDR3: TGCAGAATCAGCGGGGGAAGCACAGATACGCAGTATTTT. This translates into CRISGGSTDTQYF.

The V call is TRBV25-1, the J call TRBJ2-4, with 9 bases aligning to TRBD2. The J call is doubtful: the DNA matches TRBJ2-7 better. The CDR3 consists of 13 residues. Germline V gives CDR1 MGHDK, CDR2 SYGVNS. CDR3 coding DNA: TGTGCCAGCATGGCCTTAGCGGGGGCCGAGCAGTACTTC. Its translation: CASMALAGAEQYF.

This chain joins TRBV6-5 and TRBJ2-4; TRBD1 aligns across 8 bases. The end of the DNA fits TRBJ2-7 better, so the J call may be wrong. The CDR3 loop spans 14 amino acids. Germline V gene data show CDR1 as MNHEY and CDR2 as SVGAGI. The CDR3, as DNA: TGTGCCAGCAGTAGGCCAGGGGGCGGGTACGAGCAGTACTTC. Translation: CASSRPGGGYEQYF.

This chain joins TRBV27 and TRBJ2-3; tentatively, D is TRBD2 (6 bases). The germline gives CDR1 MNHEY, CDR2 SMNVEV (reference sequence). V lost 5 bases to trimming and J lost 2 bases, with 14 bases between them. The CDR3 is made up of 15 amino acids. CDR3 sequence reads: CASSLRDSLTDTQYF. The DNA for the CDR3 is TGTGCCAGCAGTCTCCGGGACTCCCTCACAGATACGCAGTATTTT.

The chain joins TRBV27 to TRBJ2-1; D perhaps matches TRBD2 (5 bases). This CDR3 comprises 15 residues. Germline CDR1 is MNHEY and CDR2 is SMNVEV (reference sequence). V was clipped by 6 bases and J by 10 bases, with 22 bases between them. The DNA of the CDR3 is TGTGCCAGCAGACGCCTCCACCCCGGGAAAGGGGAGCAGTTCTTC. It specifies CASRRLHPGKGEQFF.

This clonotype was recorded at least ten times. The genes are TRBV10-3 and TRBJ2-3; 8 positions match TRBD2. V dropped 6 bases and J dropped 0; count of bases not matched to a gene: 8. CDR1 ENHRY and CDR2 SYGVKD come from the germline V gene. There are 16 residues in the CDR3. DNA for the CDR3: TGTGCCATCAGGGTTGCACTAGCGGCAAGCACAGATACGCAGTATTTT. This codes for CAIRVALAASTDTQYF.

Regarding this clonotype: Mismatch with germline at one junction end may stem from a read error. CDR3 amino acids: CASSLGSSYNEQLF. CDR3 sequence (DNA): TGTGCCAGCAGCTTGGGGAGCTCCTACAATGAGCAGTTATTC. The chain combines TRBV5-8 with TRBJ2-1; D unclear. This CDR3 has 14 residues. CDR1 and CDR2 from the germline V gene are SGHTS and YDEGEE.

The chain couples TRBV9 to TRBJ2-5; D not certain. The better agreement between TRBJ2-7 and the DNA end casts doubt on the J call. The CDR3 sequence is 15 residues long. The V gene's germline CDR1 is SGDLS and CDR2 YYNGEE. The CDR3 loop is CASSVEYRARCEQYF. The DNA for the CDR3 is TGTGCCAGCAGCGTAGAATACCGGGCGCGGTGCGAGCAGTACTTC.

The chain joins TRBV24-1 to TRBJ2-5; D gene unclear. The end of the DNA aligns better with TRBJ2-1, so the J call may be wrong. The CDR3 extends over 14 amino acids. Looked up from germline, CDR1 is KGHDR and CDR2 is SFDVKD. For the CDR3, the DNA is TGTGCCACCAGTGATAACGGGTTCCAAGAGACCCAGTTCTTC. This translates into CATSDNGFQETQFF.

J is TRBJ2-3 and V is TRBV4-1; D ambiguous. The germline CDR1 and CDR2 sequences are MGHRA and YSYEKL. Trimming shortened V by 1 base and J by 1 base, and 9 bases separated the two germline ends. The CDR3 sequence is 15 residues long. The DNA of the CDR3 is TGCGCCAGCAGCCAAGCAAGGTTGGGCACAGATACGCAGTATTTT. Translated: CASSQARLGTDTQYF.

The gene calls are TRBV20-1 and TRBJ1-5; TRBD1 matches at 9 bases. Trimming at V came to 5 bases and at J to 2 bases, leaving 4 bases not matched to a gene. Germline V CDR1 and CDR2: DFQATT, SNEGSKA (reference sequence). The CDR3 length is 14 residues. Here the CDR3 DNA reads TGCAGTGCTTGGGACAGGGCTGGCAATCAGCCCCAGCATTTT. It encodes CSAWDRAGNQPQHF.

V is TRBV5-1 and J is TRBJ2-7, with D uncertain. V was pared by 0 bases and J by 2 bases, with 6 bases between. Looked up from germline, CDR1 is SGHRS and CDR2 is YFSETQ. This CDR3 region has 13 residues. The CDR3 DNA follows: TGCGCCAGCAGCTTGGTCTCTGCCTACGAGCAGTACTTC. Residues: CASSLVSAYEQYF.

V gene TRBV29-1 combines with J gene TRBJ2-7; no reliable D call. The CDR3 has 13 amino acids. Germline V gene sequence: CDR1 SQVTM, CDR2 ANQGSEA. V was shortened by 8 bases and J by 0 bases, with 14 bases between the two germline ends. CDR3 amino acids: CSIAPRTSYEQYF. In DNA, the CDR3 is TGCAGCATTGCCCCCCGAACCTCCTACGAGCAGTACTTC.